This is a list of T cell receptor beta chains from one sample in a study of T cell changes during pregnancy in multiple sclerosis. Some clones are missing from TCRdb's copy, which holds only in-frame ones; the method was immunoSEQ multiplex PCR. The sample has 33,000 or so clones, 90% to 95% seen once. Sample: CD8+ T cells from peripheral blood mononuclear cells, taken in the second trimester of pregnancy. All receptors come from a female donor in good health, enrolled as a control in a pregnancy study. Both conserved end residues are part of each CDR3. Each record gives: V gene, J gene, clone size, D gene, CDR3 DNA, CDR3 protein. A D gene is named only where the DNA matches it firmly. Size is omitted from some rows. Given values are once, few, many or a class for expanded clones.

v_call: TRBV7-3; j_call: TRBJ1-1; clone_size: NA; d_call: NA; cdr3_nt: TGTGCCAGCAGCTTAAATCAGGGGATAGAAACTGAAGCTTTCTTT; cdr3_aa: CASSLNQGIETEAFF
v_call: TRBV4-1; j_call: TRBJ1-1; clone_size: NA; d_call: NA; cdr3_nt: TGCGCCAGCAGTAGAAACCAACAGGTGAACACTGAAGCTTTCTTT; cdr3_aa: CASSRNQQVNTEAFF
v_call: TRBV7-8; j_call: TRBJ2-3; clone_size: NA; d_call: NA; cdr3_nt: TGTGCCAGCAGCCATGGAGGCGGGGGCGAGTCAGATACGCAGTATTTT; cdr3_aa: CASSHGGGGESDTQYF
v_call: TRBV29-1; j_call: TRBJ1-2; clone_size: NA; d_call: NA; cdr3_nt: TGCAGCGTTGGGGGGCCACTCTATGGCTACACCTTC; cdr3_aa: CSVGGPLYGYTF
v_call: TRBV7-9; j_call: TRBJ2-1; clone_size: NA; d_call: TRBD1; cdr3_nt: TGTGCCAGCAGCTTAGACGGGACAGCTTACAATGAGCAGTTCTTC; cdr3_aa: CASSLDGTAYNEQFF
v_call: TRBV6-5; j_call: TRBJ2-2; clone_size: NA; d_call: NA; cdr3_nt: TGTGCCAGCAGTTTTACAGGAACCGGGGAGCTGTTTTTT; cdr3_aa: CASSFTGTGELFF
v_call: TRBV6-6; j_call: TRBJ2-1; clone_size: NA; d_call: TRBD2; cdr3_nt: TGTGCCAGCAGTTACGGTGGTGGACTAGCAGCTGAGCAGTTCTTC; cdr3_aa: CASSYGGGLAAEQFF
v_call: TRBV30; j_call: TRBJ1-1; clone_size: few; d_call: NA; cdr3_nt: TGTGCCTGGAGGACGGCCCAGGGCCGTGCCACTGAAGCTTTCTTT; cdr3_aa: CAWRTAQGRATEAFF
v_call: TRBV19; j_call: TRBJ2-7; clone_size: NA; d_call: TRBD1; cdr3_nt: TGTGCCAGTAGCCCCGGACAGGGGGCGGCCTACGAGCAGTACTTC; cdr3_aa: CASSPGQGAAYEQYF
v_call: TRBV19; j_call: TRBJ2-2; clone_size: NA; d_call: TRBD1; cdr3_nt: TGTGCCAGTAGTGGGACAGATCACACCGGGGAGCTGTTTTTT; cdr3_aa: CASSGTDHTGELFF
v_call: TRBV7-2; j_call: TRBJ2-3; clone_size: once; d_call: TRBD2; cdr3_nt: TGTGCCAGCAGGGGGAGTAGCGGGGGCACTTACACAGATACGCAGTATTTT; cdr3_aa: CASRGSSGGTYTDTQYF
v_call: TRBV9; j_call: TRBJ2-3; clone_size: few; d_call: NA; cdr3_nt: TGTGCCAGCAGCCCACGGGGGTTCAGCACAGATACGCAGTATTTT; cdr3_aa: CASSPRGFSTDTQYF
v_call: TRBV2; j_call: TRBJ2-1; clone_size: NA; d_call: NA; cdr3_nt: TGTGCCAGCAGTCCTGGGAGCTCCTACAATGAGCAGTTCTTC; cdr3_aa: CASSPGSSYNEQFF
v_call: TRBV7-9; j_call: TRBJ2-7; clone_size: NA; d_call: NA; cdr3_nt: TGTGCCAGCAGCCTGGATCGCGGCGAGCAGTACTTC; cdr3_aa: CASSLDRGEQYF
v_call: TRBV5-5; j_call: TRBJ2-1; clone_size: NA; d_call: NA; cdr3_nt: TGTGCCAGCAGCTCGCCCCCAGGGGCCCACATCTACAATGAGCAGTTCTTC; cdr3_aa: CASSSPPGAHIYNEQFF
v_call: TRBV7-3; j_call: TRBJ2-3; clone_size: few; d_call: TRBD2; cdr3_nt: TGTGCCAGCAGCTTAGGCGGGGGAGGGACAGATACGCAGTATTTT; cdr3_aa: CASSLGGGGTDTQYF
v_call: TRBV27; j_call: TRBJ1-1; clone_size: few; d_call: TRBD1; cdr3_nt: TGTGCCAGCAGACAGGGGGGCACTGAAGCTTTCTTT; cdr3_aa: CASRQGGTEAFF
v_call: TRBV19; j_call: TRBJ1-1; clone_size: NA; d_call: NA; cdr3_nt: TGTGCCAGTAGTATCCTCATGGGAGACACTGAAGCTTTCTTT; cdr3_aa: CASSILMGDTEAFF
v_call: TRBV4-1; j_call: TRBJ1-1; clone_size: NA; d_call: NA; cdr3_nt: TGCGCCAGCAGCCAAGACTCCGGGAACACTGAAGCTTTCTTT; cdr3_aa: CASSQDSGNTEAFF
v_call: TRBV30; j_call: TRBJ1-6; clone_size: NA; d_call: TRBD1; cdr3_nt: TGTGCCTGGAGTACCGGACAGGAACGTTCACCCCTCCACTTT; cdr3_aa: CAWSTGQERSPLHF
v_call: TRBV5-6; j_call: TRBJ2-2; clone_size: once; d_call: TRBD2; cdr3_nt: TGTGCCAGCAGCTTTTGGACTAGCGGGAAGCACACCGGGGAGCTGTTTTTT; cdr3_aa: CASSFWTSGKHTGELFF
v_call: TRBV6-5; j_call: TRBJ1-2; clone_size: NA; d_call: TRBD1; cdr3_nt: TGTGCCAGCAGATCCTGGACAGGGAGTGAGGGCTACACCTTC; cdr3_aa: CASRSWTGSEGYTF
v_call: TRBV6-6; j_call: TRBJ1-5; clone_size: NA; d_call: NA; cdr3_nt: TGTGCCAGCACCAGGGTTTGGAGCAATCAGCCCCAGCATTTT; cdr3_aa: CASTRVWSNQPQHF
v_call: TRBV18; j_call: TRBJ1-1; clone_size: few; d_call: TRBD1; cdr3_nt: TGTGCCAGCTCACCACCGGACAGGGGCAACACTGAAGCTTTCTTT; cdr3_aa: CASSPPDRGNTEAFF
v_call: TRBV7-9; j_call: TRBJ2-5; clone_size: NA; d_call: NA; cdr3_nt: TGTGCCAGCAGCCGCAGGGACCAAGAGACCCAGTACTTC; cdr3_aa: CASSRRDQETQYF
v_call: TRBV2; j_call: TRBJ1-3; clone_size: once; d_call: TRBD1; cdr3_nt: TGTGCCAGCACCACCGGACAGGGGCTACTCTCTGGAAACACCATATATTTT; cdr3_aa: CASTTGQGLLSGNTIYF
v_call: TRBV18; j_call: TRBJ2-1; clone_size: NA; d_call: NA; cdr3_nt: TGTGCCAGCTCACCTCCTGAGGGGGTCCCCTACAATGAGCAGTTCTTC; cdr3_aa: CASSPPEGVPYNEQFF
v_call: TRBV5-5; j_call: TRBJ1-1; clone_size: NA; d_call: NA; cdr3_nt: TGTGCCAGCAGCTTGGACGAAATACCGGGAGGGGACACTGAAGCTTTCTTT; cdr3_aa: CASSLDEIPGGDTEAFF
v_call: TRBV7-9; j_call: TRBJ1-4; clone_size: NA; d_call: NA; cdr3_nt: TGTGCCAGCAGCTGGAGGGTTCAGGCAACTAATGAAAAACTGTTTTTT; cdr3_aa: CASSWRVQATNEKLFF